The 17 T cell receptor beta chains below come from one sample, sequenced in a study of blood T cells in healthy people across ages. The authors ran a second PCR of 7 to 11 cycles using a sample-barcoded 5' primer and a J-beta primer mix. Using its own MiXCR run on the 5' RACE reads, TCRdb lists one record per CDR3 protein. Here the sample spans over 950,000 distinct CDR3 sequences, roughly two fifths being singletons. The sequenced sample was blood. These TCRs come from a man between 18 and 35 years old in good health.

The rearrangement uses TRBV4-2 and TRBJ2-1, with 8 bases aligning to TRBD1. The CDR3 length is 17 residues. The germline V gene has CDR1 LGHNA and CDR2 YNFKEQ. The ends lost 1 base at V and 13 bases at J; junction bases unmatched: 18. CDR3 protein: CASSQGQGQDKQETQFF. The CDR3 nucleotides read TGTGCCAGCAGCCAAGGGCAGGGACAGGATAAACAAGAGACCCAGTTCTTC.

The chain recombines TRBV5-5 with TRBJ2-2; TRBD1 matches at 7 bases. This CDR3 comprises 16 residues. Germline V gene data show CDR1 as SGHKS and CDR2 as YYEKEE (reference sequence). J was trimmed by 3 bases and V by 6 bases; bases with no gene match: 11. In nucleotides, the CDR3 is TGTGCCAGCAAGGTCTCCCACAGGGGTGACACCGGGGAGCTGTTTTTT. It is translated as CASKVSHRGDTGELFF.

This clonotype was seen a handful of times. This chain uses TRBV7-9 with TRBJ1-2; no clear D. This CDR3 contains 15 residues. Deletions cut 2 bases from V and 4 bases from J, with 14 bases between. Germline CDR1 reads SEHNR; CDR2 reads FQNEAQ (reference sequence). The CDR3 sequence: CASSLSEVTSYGYTF. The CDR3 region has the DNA TGTGCCAGCAGCTTATCGGAGGTGACGAGCTATGGCTACACCTTC.

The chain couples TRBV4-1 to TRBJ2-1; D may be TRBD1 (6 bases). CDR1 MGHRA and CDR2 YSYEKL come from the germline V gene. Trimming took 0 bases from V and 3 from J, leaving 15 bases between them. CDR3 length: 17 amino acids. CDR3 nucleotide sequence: TGCGCCAGCAGCCAAGATACCAGGGGCATCCTCTACAATGAGCAGTTCTTC. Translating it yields CASSQDTRGILYNEQFF.

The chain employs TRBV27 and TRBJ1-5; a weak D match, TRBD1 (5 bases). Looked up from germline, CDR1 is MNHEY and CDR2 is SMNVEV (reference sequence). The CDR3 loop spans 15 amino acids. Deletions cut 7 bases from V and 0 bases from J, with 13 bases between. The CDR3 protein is CASNRDGNSNQPQHF. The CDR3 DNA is TGTGCCAGCAATCGGGACGGCAATAGCAATCAGCCCCAGCATTTT.

DNA for the CDR3: TGCGCCAGCAGCCTCGACGAAAACACAGATACGCAGTATTTT. It yields the protein CASSLDENTDTQYF. V gene TRBV4-3 combines with J gene TRBJ2-3; no firm D call. Trimming stripped 4 bases from V and 2 bases from J, with 10 bases between. Germline CDR1 is LGHNA and CDR2 is YSLEER. This CDR3 has 14 amino acids.

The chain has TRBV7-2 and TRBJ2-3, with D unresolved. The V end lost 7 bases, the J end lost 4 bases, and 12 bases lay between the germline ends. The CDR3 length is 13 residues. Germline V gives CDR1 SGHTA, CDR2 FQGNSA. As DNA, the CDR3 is TGTGCCAGCACCAACGTAGAGGCAGATACGCAGTATTTT. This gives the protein CASTNVEADTQYF.

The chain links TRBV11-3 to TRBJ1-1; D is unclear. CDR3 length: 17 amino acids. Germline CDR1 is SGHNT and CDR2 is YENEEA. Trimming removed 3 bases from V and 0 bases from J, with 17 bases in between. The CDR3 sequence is CASSLDKALCLNTEAFF. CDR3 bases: TGTGCCAGCAGCTTGGATAAGGCGCTCTGTTTGAACACTGAAGCTTTCTTT.

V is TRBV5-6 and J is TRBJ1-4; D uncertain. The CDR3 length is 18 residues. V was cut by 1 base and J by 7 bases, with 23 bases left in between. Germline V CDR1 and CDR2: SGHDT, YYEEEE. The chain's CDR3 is CASSLFGSKMTGGEKLFF. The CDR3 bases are TGTGCCAGCAGCTTGTTTGGCAGTAAGATGACTGGAGGTGAAAAACTGTTTTTT.

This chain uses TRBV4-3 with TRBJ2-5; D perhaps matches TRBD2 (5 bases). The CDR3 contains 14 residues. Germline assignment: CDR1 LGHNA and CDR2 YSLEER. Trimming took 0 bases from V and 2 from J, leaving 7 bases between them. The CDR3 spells CASSQERVQETQYF. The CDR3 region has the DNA TGCGCCAGCAGCCAAGAGAGGGTTCAAGAGACCCAGTACTTC.

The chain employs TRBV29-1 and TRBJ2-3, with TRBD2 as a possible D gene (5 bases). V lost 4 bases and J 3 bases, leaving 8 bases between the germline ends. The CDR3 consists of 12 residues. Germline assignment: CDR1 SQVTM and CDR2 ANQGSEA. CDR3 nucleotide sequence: TGCAGCGTTGCTCCGGGAACAGATACGCAGTATTTT. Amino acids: CSVAPGTDTQYF.

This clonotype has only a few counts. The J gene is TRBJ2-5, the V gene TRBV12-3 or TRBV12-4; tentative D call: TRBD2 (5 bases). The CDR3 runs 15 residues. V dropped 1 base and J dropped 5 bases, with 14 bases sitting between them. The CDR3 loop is CASSLGGMGSETQYF. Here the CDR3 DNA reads TGTGCCAGCAGTTTAGGAGGGATGGGCAGTGAGACCCAGTACTTC.

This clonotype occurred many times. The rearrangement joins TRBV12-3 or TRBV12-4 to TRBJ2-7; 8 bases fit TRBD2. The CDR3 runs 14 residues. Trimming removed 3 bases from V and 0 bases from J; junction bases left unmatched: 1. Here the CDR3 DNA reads TGTGCCAGCAGTTTGCTAGCGGGCTCCTACGAGCAGTACTTC. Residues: CASSLLAGSYEQYF.

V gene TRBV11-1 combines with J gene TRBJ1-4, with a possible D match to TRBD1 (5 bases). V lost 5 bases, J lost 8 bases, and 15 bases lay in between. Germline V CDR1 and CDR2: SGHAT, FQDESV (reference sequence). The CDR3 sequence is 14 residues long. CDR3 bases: TGTGCCAGCAGCGCCGGGACTATCGACGAAAAACTGTTTTTT. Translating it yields CASSAGTIDEKLFF. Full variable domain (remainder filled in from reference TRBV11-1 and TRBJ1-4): EAEVAQSPRYKITEKSQAVAFWCDPISGHATLYWYRQILGQGPELLVQFQDESVVDDSQLPKDRFSAERLKGVDSTLKIQPAELGDSAMYLCASSAGTIDEKLFFGSGTQLSVL.

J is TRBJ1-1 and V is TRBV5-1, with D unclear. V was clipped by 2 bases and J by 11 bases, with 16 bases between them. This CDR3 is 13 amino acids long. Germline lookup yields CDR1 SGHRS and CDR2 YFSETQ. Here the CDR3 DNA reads TGCGCCAGCAGCTTACCCCGGTCCGAAGAGGCTTTCTTT. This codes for CASSLPRSEEAFF.

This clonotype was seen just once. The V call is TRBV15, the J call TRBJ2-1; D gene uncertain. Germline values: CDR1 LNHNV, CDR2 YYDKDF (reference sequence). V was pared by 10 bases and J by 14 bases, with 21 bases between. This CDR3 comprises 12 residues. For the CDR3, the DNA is TGTGCCAGGAGACACGTACTCCTACGGGAGTTCTTC. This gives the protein CARRHVLLREFF.

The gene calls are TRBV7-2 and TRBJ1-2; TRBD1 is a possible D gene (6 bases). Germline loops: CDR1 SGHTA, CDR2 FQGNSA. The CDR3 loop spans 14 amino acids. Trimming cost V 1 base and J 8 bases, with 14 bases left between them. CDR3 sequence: CASSLELGAGGYTF. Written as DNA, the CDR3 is TGTGCCAGCAGCTTAGAGTTGGGGGCCGGCGGCTACACCTTC.